This T cell receptor beta chain stems from a study of cytomegalovirus exposure and HLA in healthy donors. The study's findings and limits: Highest at DRB1 and lowest at HLA-C, TCR association rates differed among HLA loci in a later analysis. The classifier was said to identify cytomegalovirus status with high specificity and sensitivity.

Germline V gene sequence: CDR1 SGHDT, CDR2 YYEEEE. The CDR3 is 17 residues long. V was cut by 5 bases and J by 0 bases, with 15 bases left in between. The study ran its PCR with 60 Vbeta and 13 Jbeta primers. The repertoire was sequenced with immunoSEQ multiplex PCR; TCRdb's copy has only in-frame clones and lacks some. The sample totals about 200,000 clones. Points on this clone: The antigen is not known.

Source material: PBMCs. This TCR came from a man aged 25 to 40 in good health and CMV-seronegative. V usage is TRBV5-6 and J usage is TRBJ1-6; tentatively, D is TRBD1 (5 bases). CDR3 coding DNA: TGTGCCAGCAGTCCCTTGGGGGGGAGCTCCTATAATTCACCCCTCCACTTT. Translating gives CASSPLGGSSYNSPLHF.